This T cell receptor (beta chain) is from a study of shared clonotypes between healthy human individuals. Study results and caveats: The generation probabilities recorded for non-shared clonotypes fell below those of clonotypes shared by all four donors. Rarefaction showed that sequencing of sorted subsets was incomplete (despite large depth). For naive CD4 cells, around 5% of clonotypes were shared across a few donors.

Authors' data handling: ImmunoSEQ only sent back junction sequences with no quality scores, so filtering was done differently. Using immunoSEQ multiplex PCR, the repertoire was profiled, and TCRdb retains in-frame clones only, with some absent. The DNA gave D and trimming, while V, J and clone size come from that table. The table records some 800,000 clones, 80% to 95% of them present only once. Of note for this clone: What it binds is not known.

Germline lookup yields CDR1 SGHDT and CDR2 YYEEEE. The V segment lost 3 bases and the J segment 2 bases; nucleotides outside the gene matches: 11. This CDR3 comprises 18 residues. Terminally differentiated effector memory CD45RA+ cells were excluded from the naive CD8 cells, which were CD45RO-negative and positively selected for CCR7. This clonotype was obtained from a man aged 25-45 years in good health. Sequenced sample: naive CD8+ T cells sorted from blood. The V call is TRBV5-6, the J call TRBJ2-2; 9 bases fit TRBD2. In DNA form, the CDR3 reads TGTGCCAGCAGCTCGGCGGAGGGGCTAGCGGGAAACACCGGGGAGCTGTTTTTT. Amino acid sequence: CASSSAEGLAGNTGELFF. Looking up the rest from reference TRBV5-6 and TRBJ2-2 gives the full variable domain: DAGVTQSPTHLIKTRGQQVTLRCSPKSGHDTVSWYQQALGQGPQFIFQYYEEEERQRGNFPDRFSGHQFPNYSSELNVNALLLGDSALYLCASSSAEGLAGNTGELFFGEGSRLTVL.